This T cell receptor beta chain stems from a study of cytomegalovirus exposure and HLA in healthy donors. Across the whole study: About 79 million unique TCRs from HLA-typed donors were held in an early data release. The study, taken as a whole, reports: Cytomegalovirus status was reportedly diagnosed by the classifier with high specificity and sensitivity. Investigators reported around 150 TCR beta chains as tied to cytomegalovirus. Later analysis identified a missense DCLRE1C variant that was linked to TCR beta V- and J-gene trimming.

The PCR employed 60 Vbeta primers together with 13 Jbeta primers. The method was immunoSEQ multiplex PCR; TCRdb's version includes in-frame clones alone and lacks a portion of them. The table shows 55,000 to 70,000 clones, with approximately 70% occurring only once. The ends lost 2 bases at V and 3 bases at J; junction bases unmatched: 6. This CDR3 has 15 amino acids. Germline CDR1 is SGHTA and CDR2 is FQGTGA. Comments on this clone: The target antigen is unknown.

This chain joins TRBV7-3 and TRBJ2-5; 7 nucleotides line up with TRBD2. This clonotype originated in a woman in her fifties or sixties in good health and CMV-seropositive. Specimen: PBMCs. Written as DNA, the CDR3 is TGTGCCAGCAGCTTAGCCATGGCGGGGGAAGAGACCCAGTACTTC. Its protein is CASSLAMAGEETQYF. The full variable domain, in which reference TRBV7-3 and TRBJ2-5 provide the parts outside the CDR3, is GAGVSQTPSNKVTEKGKYVELRCDPISGHTALYWYRQSLGQGPEFLIYFQGTGAADDSGLPNDRFFAVRPEGSVSTLKIQRTERGDSAVYLCASSLAMAGEETQYFGPGTRLLVL.